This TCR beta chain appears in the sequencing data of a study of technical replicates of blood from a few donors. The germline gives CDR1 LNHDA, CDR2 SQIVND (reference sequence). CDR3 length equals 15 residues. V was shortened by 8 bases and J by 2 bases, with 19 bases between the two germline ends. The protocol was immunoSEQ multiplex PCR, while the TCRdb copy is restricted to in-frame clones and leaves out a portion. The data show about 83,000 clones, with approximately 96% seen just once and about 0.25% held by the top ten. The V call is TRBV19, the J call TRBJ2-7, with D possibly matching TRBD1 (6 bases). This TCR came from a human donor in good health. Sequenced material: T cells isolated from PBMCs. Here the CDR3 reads CASASGAWPTYEQYF. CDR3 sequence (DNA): TGTGCCAGTGCCTCAGGGGCTTGGCCTACCTACGAGCAGTACTTC.